This TCR beta chain was profiled in a study of T-cell reconstitution after alpha-beta-depleted transplantation in children. General observations from the study: A year post-transplant, T-cell counts and diversity derived mostly from newly produced T cells. Certain patients had high TCRbeta diversity at day 60, and it came from recipient T cells and thymic progenitors that survived. Alpha-beta T cells about two months after transplant reportedly derived from several hundred expanded graft clones.

Details on this clonotype: Antigen unknown.

Germline assignment: CDR1 SGHTA and CDR2 FQGNSA. The CDR3 consists of 16 residues. V dropped 0 bases and J dropped 5 bases, with 13 bases sitting between them. Preparation of the TCRbeta library involved a method that used unique molecular identifiers. MiXCR, applied by TCRdb to the PCR reads, yields one record per CDR3 protein. The sample lists almost 600,000 distinct CDR3 sequences; approximately 30% were seen once. The receptor was derived from a boy in the first two years of life with Wiskott-Aldrich syndrome, due to receive a stem cell transplant. Sequencing used PBMCs, obtained before TCRalphabeta/CD19-depleted stem cell transplant. The V call is TRBV7-2, the J call TRBJ2-2; a possible D gene is TRBD1 (6 bases). CDR3 region: CASSLAQGRVTGELFF. In DNA, the CDR3 is TGTGCCAGCAGCTTAGCGCAGGGGCGCGTGACCGGGGAGCTGTTTTTT.